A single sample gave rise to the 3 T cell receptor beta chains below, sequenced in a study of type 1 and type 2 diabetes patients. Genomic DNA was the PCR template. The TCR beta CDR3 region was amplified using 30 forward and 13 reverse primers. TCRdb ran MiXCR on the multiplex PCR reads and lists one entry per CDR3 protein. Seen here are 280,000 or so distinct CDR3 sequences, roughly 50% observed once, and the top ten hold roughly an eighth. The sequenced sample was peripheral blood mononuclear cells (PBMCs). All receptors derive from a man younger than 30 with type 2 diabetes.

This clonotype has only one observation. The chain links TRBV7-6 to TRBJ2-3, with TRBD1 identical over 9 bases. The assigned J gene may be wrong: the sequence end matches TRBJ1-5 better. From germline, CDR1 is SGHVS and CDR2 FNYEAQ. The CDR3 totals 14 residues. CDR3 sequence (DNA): TGTGCCAGCAGCATAACAGGGGGCATCGATACGCAGCATTTT. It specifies CASSITGGIDTQHF.

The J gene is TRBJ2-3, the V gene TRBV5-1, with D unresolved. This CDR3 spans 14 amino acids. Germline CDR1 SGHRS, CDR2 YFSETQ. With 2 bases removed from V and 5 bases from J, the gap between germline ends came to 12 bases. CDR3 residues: CASSLSGSLDTQYF. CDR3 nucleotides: TGCGCCAGCAGCTTATCGGGTTCCCTAGATACGCAGTATTTT.

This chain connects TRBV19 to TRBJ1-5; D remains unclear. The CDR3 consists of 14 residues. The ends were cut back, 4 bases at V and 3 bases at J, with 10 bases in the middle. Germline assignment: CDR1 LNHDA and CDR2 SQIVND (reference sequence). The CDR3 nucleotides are TGTGCCAGTAGTAAGTCCAGGAACAATCAGCCCCAGCATTTT. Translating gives CASSKSRNNQPQHF.